This T cell receptor beta chain originates from a study of OX40 agonist ivuxolimab in advanced cancers. The germline gives CDR1 SEHNR, CDR2 FQNEAQ (reference sequence). Trimming removed 7 bases at V and 8 bases at J, with 20 bases between. This CDR3 comprises 14 residues. The protocol was immunoSEQ multiplex PCR, while the TCRdb copy is restricted to in-frame clones and leaves out a portion. The profile covers around 40,000 clones, with 80% appearing a single time and about 4% taken by the ten largest. This clone was counted a few times. The material sequenced was CD4+ or CD8+ T cells sorted from blood, taken in a trial of the OX40 agonist ivuxolimab. This receptor was taken from an adult with an advanced solid tumor such as melanoma, head and neck, liver or kidney cancer. The V call is TRBV7-9, the J call TRBJ1-2, with D unclear. Here the CDR3 reads CASNPRVLIGGYTF. The CDR3 DNA follows: TGTGCCAGCAACCCGAGGGTCCTTATAGGCGGCTACACCTTC.